A single sample is the source of the 8 T cell receptor beta chains below, sequenced in a study of T cells in Graves' hyperthyroidism and ophthalmopathy. What was amplified from RNA transcripts were TCR beta CDR3 regions. With the HTBI primer set, the TCR CDR3 went through a first round of RT-PCR. TCRdb reprocessed the multiplex PCR reads via MiXCR and lists one record per CDR3 protein. Here the sample spans about 95,000 distinct CDR3 sequences, approximately 42% being singletons. The source material was peripheral blood or thyroid tissue (not recorded which). The source of these receptors is a woman in her twenties or thirties with Graves' hyperthyroidism.

Ten or more counts support this clonotype. This chain uses TRBV28 with TRBJ2-7, with TRBD2 as a possible D gene (7 bases). This CDR3 spans 15 amino acids. Germline V lookup: CDR1 MDHEN, CDR2 SYDVKM. Trimming stripped 7 bases from V and 3 bases from J, with 19 bases between. The CDR3, as DNA: TGTGCCAGCACCCGGGGGGCCGCGACAGTCTACGAGCAGTACTTC. Its protein is CASTRGAATVYEQYF.

As for this clonotype: This sequence may be a read error, since a much larger clone differs from it by one base. The CDR3 does not end in the conserved phenylalanine or tryptophan, so this is likely a read error. Here the CDR3 reads CASRQVANTEAFL. Written as DNA, the CDR3 is TGTGCCAGCAGGCAGGTGGCTAACACTGAAGCTTTCCTT. V and J are TRBV28 and TRBJ1-1; D not certain. V lost 6 bases and J 2 bases, leaving 10 bases between the germline ends. The CDR3 length is 13 residues. Germline values: CDR1 MDHEN, CDR2 SYDVKM.

This clonotype was observed many times. The gene calls are TRBV5-1 and TRBJ1-1, with 8 bases aligning to TRBD1. The CDR3 sequence is 14 residues long. J was trimmed by 6 bases and V by 1 base; bases with no gene match: 5. From germline, CDR1 is SGHRS and CDR2 YFSETQ. In DNA form, the CDR3 reads TGCGCCAGCAGCTTGACAGGGGGGACTCCTGAAGCTTTCTTT. Its protein product is CASSLTGGTPEAFF.

This clonotype has ten or more counts. The V call is TRBV6-5, the J call TRBJ2-5; TRBD2 agrees at 7 bases. V was pared by 4 bases and J by 0 bases, with 8 bases of the junction left unmatched. This CDR3 has 16 amino acids. Germline loops: CDR1 MNHEY, CDR2 SVGAGI. The CDR3, as DNA: TGTGCCAGCAGTTCCCACCTCACTAGCGACCAAGAGACCCAGTACTTC. Its protein product is CASSSHLTSDQETQYF.

This clonotype has at least ten counts. This CDR3 is CASSLGYRTGELFF. As DNA, the CDR3 is TGCGCCAGCAGCTTGGGGTACCGGACCGGGGAGCTGTTTTTT. The chain combines TRBV5-1 with TRBJ2-2; the D is unclear. The CDR3 extends over 14 amino acids. Germline CDR1 reads SGHRS; CDR2 reads YFSETQ. Trimming pared 0 bases from V and 5 bases from J, leaving 8 bases between.

This clonotype was picked up many times. The J gene is TRBJ1-5, the V gene TRBV6-1; tentatively, D is TRBD1 (6 bases). Trimming cost V 8 bases and J 2 bases, with 10 bases left between them. Germline CDR1 is MNHNS and CDR2 is SASEGT. CDR3 length: 13 amino acids. The CDR3 nucleotides read TGTGCCAGCGCCTACAGGGGCAATCAGCCCCAGCATTTT. It is translated as CASAYRGNQPQHF.

This clonotype came up many times. Relative to the germline gene, one junction end is altered; a read error may explain this. V is TRBV9 and J is TRBJ1-1; D not resolved. CDR3 length: 12 residues. Germline CDR1 and CDR2: SGDLS and YYNGEE. CDR3 bases: TGTGCCAGCAGAGTAGGGAACACTGAAGCTTTCTTT. Translating gives CASRVGNTEAFF.

This clonotype was picked up many times. This CDR3 is CASSGGLAGVGDTQYF. The CDR3 DNA reads TGTGCCAGCAGTGGCGGACTAGCGGGAGTCGGGGATACGCAGTATTTT. The chain has TRBV12-3 or TRBV12-4 and TRBJ2-3; 13 nucleotides agree with TRBD2. This CDR3 is 16 amino acids long. The junction had 8 bases not matched to a gene; V was cut back by 5 bases and J by 6 bases.